Below, 21 T cell receptor beta chains from the same sample are listed, as sequenced in a study of cytomegalovirus exposure and HLA in healthy donors. Primers: 60 Vbeta forward and 13 Jbeta reverse. Profiling relied on immunoSEQ multiplex PCR, and the TCRdb table lists in-frame clones only, not all of them. The data include fewer than 130,000 clones; the top ten clones carry 0.5% to 0.7%. Sequencing was done on a sample of PBMCs. The receptor set was obtained from a man aged 50 or older in good health and CMV-seronegative.

The CDR3 is CASSMGQGLGIQYF. The CDR3 DNA follows: TGTGCCAGCAGTATGGGACAGGGTCTGGGCATTCAGTACTTC. The chain links TRBV6-6 to TRBJ2-4, with TRBD1 matching 9 bases. The CDR3 runs 14 residues. The V gene's germline CDR1 is MNHNY and CDR2 SVGAGI (reference sequence). The J segment lost 9 bases and the V segment lost 5 bases, leaving 8 bases of the junction unmatched.

The chain employs TRBV4-3 and TRBJ1-1, with D unresolved. The CDR3 consists of 14 residues. The V gene lost 0 bases and the J gene lost 5 bases, with 10 bases spanning the gap. Germline V gene data show CDR1 as LGHNA and CDR2 as YSLEER. Written as DNA, the CDR3 is TGCGCCAGCAGCCAAGAACCCCGTCGGACTGAAGCTTTCTTT. Translating gives CASSQEPRRTEAFF.

This chain uses TRBV9 with TRBJ2-5, with D possibly being TRBD2 (6 bases). CDR1 and CDR2 (germline): SGDLS, YYNGEE. Trimming left V 4 bases short and J 2 bases short, with 12 bases between. The CDR3 is made up of 14 amino acids. The DNA for the CDR3 is TGTGCCAGCAGCCCCCACGGGGGTCAAGAGACCCAGTACTTC. It codes for CASSPHGGQETQYF.

With respect to this clone: The same CDR3 also results from other DNA sequences found in this sample. CDR3 loop: CASSVTGANTEAFF. CDR3 in DNA: TGTGCCAGCAGCGTAACGGGAGCCAACACTGAAGCTTTCTTT. V gene TRBV9 combines with J gene TRBJ1-1; D is undetermined. Germline CDR1 is SGDLS and CDR2 is YYNGEE. The germline V and J ends were trimmed by 1 base and 2 bases, with 9 bases remaining between them. The CDR3 sequence is 14 residues long.

J is TRBJ2-7 and V is TRBV10-3; TRBD1 matches 9 bases. The CDR3 has 15 residues. The V gene's germline CDR1 is ENHRY and CDR2 SYGVKD. The J segment lost 5 bases and the V segment lost 4 bases, leaving 9 bases of the junction unmatched. CDR3 nucleotides: TGTGCCATCAGTGGACTACAGAGACAGGGGGACGAGCAGTACTTC. This codes for CAISGLQRQGDEQYF.

The chain links TRBV5-1 to TRBJ1-4; D gene unclear. Germline V gene data show CDR1 as SGHRS and CDR2 as YFSETQ. The CDR3 has 14 amino acids. Trimming shortened V by 4 bases and J by 8 bases, and 15 bases separated the two germline ends. As DNA, the CDR3 is TGCGCCAGCAGCCCGGGATCACTGGAAGAAAAACTGTTTTTT. This codes for CASSPGSLEEKLFF.

The rearrangement uses TRBV7-2 and TRBJ2-7, with 9 bases identical to TRBD2. The CDR3 is made up of 15 amino acids. Germline CDR1 is SGHTA and CDR2 is FQGNSA. After removal of 2 bases from V and 5 bases from J, the junction contained 7 bases not matched to a gene. The CDR3 nucleotides read TGTGCCAGCAGCTTACAGGGCGGGAGGGGCCACGAGCAGTACTTC. Translating it yields CASSLQGGRGHEQYF.

The V gene is TRBV6-6, the J gene TRBJ2-4, with D tentatively TRBD2 (5 bases). The V end was cut by 2 bases, the J end by 1 base, with 12 bases between. CDR1 is MNHNY, CDR2 SVGAGI, per germline (reference sequence). This CDR3 has 16 residues. The CDR3 protein is CASSYGRAQAKNIQYF. The DNA for the CDR3 is TGTGCCAGCAGTTACGGGCGGGCTCAGGCCAAAAACATTCAGTACTTC.

This chain joins TRBV5-8 and TRBJ1-1; D unclear. Trimming pared 0 bases from V and 8 bases from J, leaving 17 bases between. CDR1 and CDR2 (germline): SGHTS, YDEGEE. This CDR3 contains 15 residues. The CDR3 DNA sequence: TGTGCCAGCAGCTTGGAAGGCCAGGCACACAACGAAGCTTTCTTT. Translated, it gives CASSLEGQAHNEAFF.

The chain recombines TRBV5-4 with TRBJ2-7; D may be TRBD1 (6 bases). Per the germline V gene, CDR1 is SGHNT and CDR2 is YYREEE (reference sequence). The CDR3 length is 15 residues. V was clipped by 4 bases and J by 2 bases, with 16 bases between them. The CDR3 sequence: CASSNRDTLAYEQYF. In DNA, the CDR3 is TGTGCCAGCAGCAACCGGGACACCCTCGCCTACGAGCAGTACTTC.

The gene calls are TRBV7-3 and TRBJ2-2; 9 bases are shared with TRBD2. The ends lost 5 bases at V and 5 bases at J; junction bases unmatched: 6. The CDR3 is 15 amino acids. In germline, CDR1 is SGHTA, CDR2 FQGTGA. In DNA, the CDR3 is TGTGCCAGCAGCAGGGCGGGAGGGTGGACCGGGGAGCTGTTTTTT. It encodes CASSRAGGWTGELFF.

V gene TRBV19 combines with J gene TRBJ2-7, with TRBD1 matching 8 bases. The CDR3 contains 14 residues. V dropped 3 bases and J dropped 3; count of bases not matched to a gene: 4. Germline CDR1 and CDR2: LNHDA and SQIVND (reference sequence). The CDR3 sequence: CASSILTGGYEQYF. For the CDR3, the DNA is TGTGCCAGTAGTATCCTTACAGGGGGCTACGAGCAGTACTTC. Supplemented by reference TRBV19 and TRBJ2-7, the full variable domain reads DGGITQSPKYLFRKEGQNVTLSCEQNLNHDAMYWYRQDPGQGLRLIYYSQIVNDFQKGDIAEGYSVSREKKESFPLTVTSAQKNPTAFYLCASSILTGGYEQYFGPGTRLTVT.

The rearrangement joins TRBV5-1 to TRBJ2-7; 8 bases agree with TRBD2. The CDR3 has 16 residues. V shed 4 bases and J 6 bases; nucleotides not matched to a gene: 15. Looked up from germline, CDR1 is SGHRS and CDR2 is YFSETQ. The CDR3 here is CASSPEPAGALGEQYF. The DNA of the CDR3 is TGCGCCAGCAGCCCTGAACCAGCGGGGGCCTTGGGCGAGCAGTACTTC.

V is TRBV11-3 and J is TRBJ1-1; D perhaps matches TRBD1 (5 bases). Germline CDR1 reads SGHNT; CDR2 reads YENEEA. V was clipped by 3 bases and J by 6 bases, with 17 bases between them. The CDR3 spans 15 residues. CDR3 sequence: CASSLVRGGGSEAFF. The CDR3 DNA reads as TGTGCCAGCAGCTTGGTAAGGGGAGGTGGCTCTGAAGCTTTCTTT.

The V call is TRBV6-6, the J call TRBJ1-6, with D possibly matching TRBD1 (5 bases). V shed 5 bases and J shed 3 bases, with 8 bases lying between them. This CDR3 is built from 14 residues. The V gene's germline CDR1 is MNHNY and CDR2 SVGAGI (reference sequence). CDR3 region: CASSKTDYNSPLHF. DNA of the CDR3: TGTGCCAGCAGTAAGACAGACTATAATTCACCCCTCCACTTT.

The rearrangement uses TRBV5-1 and TRBJ1-6, with TRBD1 matching 8 bases. Germline lookup yields CDR1 SGHRS and CDR2 YFSETQ. V shed 5 bases and J 14 bases; nucleotides not matched to a gene: 12. This CDR3 comprises 14 residues. The CDR3 bases are TGCGCCAGCAGAGAGGGACAGGTGCCCGACGCCCTCCACTTT. It yields the protein CASREGQVPDALHF.

The chain combines TRBV7-9 with TRBJ2-5; 8 bases fit TRBD1. The CDR3 length is 15 residues. Germline V gene lookup returns CDR1 SEHNR and CDR2 FQNEAQ (reference sequence). V was pared by 2 bases and J by 5 bases, with 7 bases of the junction left unmatched. The CDR3 DNA follows: TGTGCCAGCAGCTTAAACAGGGGGGTAGCCGAGACCCAGTACTTC. Protein sequence: CASSLNRGVAETQYF. The full variable domain, completed using reference TRBV7-9 and TRBJ2-5, is DTGVSQNPRHKITKRGQNVTFRCDPISEHNRLYWYRQTLGQGPEFLTYFQNEAQLEKSRLLSDRFSAERPKGSFSTLEIQRTEQGDSAMYLCASSLNRGVAETQYFGPGTRLLVL.

V usage is TRBV5-6 and J usage is TRBJ1-1; D is ambiguous. V was clipped by 0 bases and J by 4 bases, with 13 bases between them. The germline CDR1 and CDR2 sequences are SGHDT and YYEEEE. The CDR3 extends over 15 amino acids. The CDR3: CASSLDRYKTTEAFF. CDR3 in DNA: TGTGCCAGCAGCTTGGACAGATATAAGACCACTGAAGCTTTCTTT.

This chain connects TRBV6-6 to TRBJ2-5, with 7 bases lining up with TRBD1. Per germline, CDR1 MNHNY and CDR2 SVGAGI (reference sequence). CDR3 length equals 13 residues. V lost 4 bases and J lost 3; bases outside the gene matches: 2. The CDR3 spells CASSFTGEETQYF. The DNA for the CDR3 is TGTGCCAGCAGTTTCACAGGGGAAGAGACCCAGTACTTC.

This chain connects TRBV27 to TRBJ2-7, with TRBD1 as a possible D gene (6 bases). Germline-derived CDR1 and CDR2 are MNHEY and SMNVEV (reference sequence). V was shortened by 6 bases and J by 2 bases, with 17 bases between the two germline ends. The CDR3 is 15 residues long. The CDR3: CASRSEDSGTYEQYF. The CDR3 DNA sequence: TGTGCCAGCAGATCCGAGGACAGCGGTACCTACGAGCAGTACTTC.

The chain recombines TRBV1 with TRBJ2-3; TRBD2 reflects the table's D call only, with no check against the DNA. TRBV1 is marked as a pseudogene. The length of the CDR3 is 16 residues. CDR3 residues: CTSSQERCGAADTQYF. CDR3 in DNA: TGCACCAGCAGCCAAGAAAGGTGCGGGGCGGCAGATACGCAGTATTTT.